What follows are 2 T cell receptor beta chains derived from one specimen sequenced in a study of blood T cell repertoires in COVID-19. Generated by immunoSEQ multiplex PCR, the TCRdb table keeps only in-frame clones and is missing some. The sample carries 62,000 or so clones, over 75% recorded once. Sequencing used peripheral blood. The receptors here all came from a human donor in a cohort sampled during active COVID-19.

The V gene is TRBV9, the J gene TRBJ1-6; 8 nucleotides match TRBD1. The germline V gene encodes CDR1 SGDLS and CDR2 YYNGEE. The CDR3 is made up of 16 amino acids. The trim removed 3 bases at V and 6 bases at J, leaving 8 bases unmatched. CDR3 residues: CASSGYGQGGNSPLHF. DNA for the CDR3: TGTGCCAGCAGCGGCTATGGACAGGGAGGTAATTCACCCCTCCACTTT.

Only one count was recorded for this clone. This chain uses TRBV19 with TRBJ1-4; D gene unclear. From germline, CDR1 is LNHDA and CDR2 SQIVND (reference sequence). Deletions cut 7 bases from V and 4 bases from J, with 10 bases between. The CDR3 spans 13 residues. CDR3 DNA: TGTGCCAGTAACCATAGAGTTAATGAAAAACTGTTTTTT. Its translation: CASNHRVNEKLFF. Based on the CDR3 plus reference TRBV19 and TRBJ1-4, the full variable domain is DGGITQSPKYLFRKEGQNVTLSCEQNLNHDAMYWYRQDPGQGLRLIYYSQIVNDFQKGDIAEGYSVSREKKESFPLTVTSAQKNPTAFYLCASNHRVNEKLFFGSGTQLSVL.